This TCR beta chain was documented in a study of patients and donors after allogeneic stem cell transplantation. Trimming pared 4 bases from V and 2 bases from J, leaving 9 bases between. The CDR3 runs 13 residues. CDR1 SGHRS and CDR2 YFSETQ come from the germline V gene. TCRdb recomputed calls from the RT-PCR reads with MiXCR, one row per CDR3 protein. The sample has roughly 960,000 distinct CDR3 sequences, around 17% seen once. Sample: blood, either unsorted or a sorted T cell fraction (not recorded which). This chain joins TRBV5-1 and TRBJ2-5; tentatively, D is TRBD2 (6 bases). The TCR comes from a human donor who was either an allogeneic HSCT recipient or a stem cell or donor lymphocyte infusion donor (not recorded which). It is not recorded whose cells these are; they may come from a transplant donor. CDR3: CASSGAGQETQYF. The CDR3 region has the DNA TGCGCCAGCAGCGGCGCGGGACAAGAGACCCAGTACTTC.